The present entry profiles one T cell receptor beta chain with its context. Its antigen is currently not known. Per-base qualities were not stored, and no clone one base away is much larger. The library was prepared using 5' RACE. The sequencer was an Illumina HiSeq 2500. A second PCR of roughly 6 to 11 cycles was performed with a sample-barcoded 5' primer and a J-beta primer mix. A template-switch 5' adaptor carrying 12 random nucleotides introduced a unique molecular identifier onto each TCR beta cDNA molecule. Each sample yielded at least 2.5 million CDR3-containing paired-end reads. First-strand cDNA synthesis was performed from all RNA using the Mint cDNA synthesis kit, with priming by a TRBC-specific oligonucleotide. Following uracil-DNA glycosylase treatment, all cDNA underwent a first 18-cycle PCR with the universal primers M1SS and BC2_uni_R. The paper's data handling went like this. For normalization, 1 million high-quality reads were randomly selected from each sample, with every read carrying a distinct molecular identifier. Reads with shared molecular identifiers were discarded instead of being binned into consensus sequences. MiTCR, run with a Q25 quality threshold and the strictest error-elimination algorithm, handled CDR3 identification, clonotype clustering and error correction. Lower-bound total TCR beta diversity was estimated with a nonparametric unseen species model using Euler transformation. TCRdb trimmed public reads at Q25 via fastp, called clones via MiXCR and kept in-frame beta chains. One record per CDR3 amino acid sequence lists the most common genes and DNA. TCRdb's processing, not the authors', yielded these V and J calls. The sample table contains 1.5 million to 2 million distinct CDR3 sequences; only one count was recorded for 30% to 35% of them. The leading ten clones occupy around 10% of the sample.

The donors were roughly 40 Caucasian individuals from Russia, aged roughly 6 to 90 years, who were systemically healthy. Approximately 10 milliliters of peripheral blood were collected from each donor into EDTA-treated Vacutainer tubes. Ficoll-Paque density-gradient centrifugation was used to isolate PBMCs, with at least 6 million obtained per sample. Total RNA was extracted from PBMCs with Trizol reagent, with at least 6 micrograms obtained per sample. Naive CD45RAhigh/CD27high T cell percentages were measured by flow cytometry on a PBMC aliquot from every donor. The sample originates from a study of blood T cells in healthy people across ages (dated by TCRdb to about 2015). Study-level background: In model experiments, template switching captured about one uniquely barcoded TCR beta cDNA molecule for every two T cells. Using deep sequencing normalized with unique cDNA molecular identifiers, the study measured how TCR beta repertoire diversity changes with age. The donors were split into four age groups: young (average 16 years), middle-aged (over 35), aged (over 55) and long-lived (approximately 80). To avoid experimental bias, donors of different ages were distributed randomly across sequencing lanes. For two donors (one aged 18 to 29 and one aged 80 or older), the study analyzed two additional independent replicas of 1 million unique cDNA reads from the same blood draw. Results and caveats for the whole study, not just this receptor: Observed TCR beta diversity per million T cells fell roughly linearly with age, and a significant reduction was already apparent by age approximately 41. Because profiling used bulk unsorted PBMCs, naive and antigen-experienced compartments could not be compared conclusively. Donor CMV infection status was unknown, potentially confounding age-related changes in expanded clonotypes. Compared with the aged group, the long-lived group had more naive CD4+ T cells, fewer expanded clones and increased TCR diversity, a pattern suggesting age selection. Total diversity estimates from one million sequenced T cells were considered lower bounds and underestimates. A strong correlation was found between observed TCR beta diversity and the percentage of naive T cells measured by flow cytometry.

The CDR3 goes from the cysteine to the phenylalanine over 13 residues. Of the read, only the CDR3 DNA is kept; its 39 bases are in frame from base 1. V is reduced by 2 bases and J by 0 bases, leaving a spacing of 4 bases between them. The germline V gene sets CDR1 to MNHEY and CDR2 to SVGEGT. What was sequenced was blood. The chain employs TRBV6-2 or TRBV6-3 and TRBJ1-1, with the D segment identity uncertain. The clonotype originates from a woman aged 25 to 39 in good health. The CDR3 region: CASSYSLNTEAFF. Read as DNA, the sequence is TGTGCCAGCAGTTACAGCCTGAACACTGAAGCTTTCTTT.